This TCR beta chain was profiled in a study of CD8 T cells in ankylosing spondylitis. The study, taken as a whole, reports: The authors reported significant enrichment of disease-linked clones in matched ankylosing spondylitis synovial fluid.

To note about this clonotype: Its cognate antigen is unknown.

From the 5' RACE reads, TCRdb called clonotypes with MiXCR, one entry per CDR3 protein. The repertoire holds about 400,000 distinct CDR3 sequences, with approximately 22% as singletons. Specimen: blood, either unsorted or a sorted T cell fraction (not recorded which). This sequence was found in a male donor with ankylosing spondylitis or in good health (not recorded which).

CDR3 residues: CASSLGLYGYTF. The CDR3 nucleotides read TGTGCCAGCAGTTTAGGTCTTTATGGCTACACCTTC. The chain employs TRBV12-3 or TRBV12-4 and TRBJ1-2; D is unclear. The CDR3 has 12 amino acids. The germline V and J ends were trimmed by 1 base and 5 bases, with 5 bases remaining between them.